The 3 T cell receptor beta chains presented below share a single source sample, sequenced in a study of identifying expanded T cells in peripheral blood. Method: immunoSEQ multiplex PCR; TCRdb's copy keeps in-frame clones and lacks some. Among 97,000 or so clones listed, roughly 88% were seen once. Sequences were obtained from blood. The source is a person aged 18 to 70 in good health.

The chain has TRBV15 and TRBJ2-7, with 11 bases identical to TRBD2. After removal of 0 bases from V and 12 bases from J, the junction contained 10 bases not matched to a gene. The CDR3 contains 15 residues. The germline V gene has CDR1 LNHNV and CDR2 YYDKDF (reference sequence). The CDR3 spells CATSRDPTSGIFVYF. The CDR3 coding sequence is TGTGCCACCAGCAGAGACCCGACTAGCGGGATTTTCGTGTACTTC. The full variable domain, with the rest looked up from reference TRBV15 and TRBJ2-7, is DAMVIQNPRYQVTQFGKPVTLSCSQTLNHNVMYWYQQKSSQAPKLLFHYYDKDFNNEADTPDNFQSRRPNTSFCFLDIRSPGLGDTAMYLCATSRDPTSGIFVYFGPGTRLTVT.

The CDR3 here is CASSISGGRRGWSYNEQFF. The CDR3 DNA reads TGTGCCAGTAGTATTTCGGGGGGAAGGAGAGGATGGTCCTACAATGAGCAGTTCTTC. The chain recombines TRBV19 with TRBJ2-1; TRBD2 matches at 7 bases. The junction had 15 bases not matched to a gene; V was cut back by 3 bases and J by 1 base. The length of the CDR3 is 19 residues. Germline V gives CDR1 LNHDA, CDR2 SQIVND (reference sequence).

CDR3 residues: CASSRASGGRRGEQFF. CDR3 bases: TGTGCCAGCTCCCGGGCTAGCGGGGGGCGGAGGGGTGAGCAGTTCTTC. The chain is built from TRBV11-1 and TRBJ2-1; the match to TRBD2 covers 11 bases. Germline values: CDR1 SGHAT, CDR2 FQDESV (reference sequence). Trimming took 8 bases from V and 9 from J; bases not matched to a gene: 15. This CDR3 comprises 16 residues.